This T cell receptor beta chain was identified during a study of early T cells in non-severe SARS-CoV-2 infection. For the study at large: Alpha and beta chains were unpaired, from unsorted whole-blood bulk RNA. The study's findings and limits: Matching with VDJdb favored anti-spike CD8 responses (missing private and CD4 specificities).

Unique molecular identifiers tagged individual cDNA molecules. TCRdb independently ran MiXCR on the 5' RACE reads; one entry per CDR3 protein. The sample lists 70,000 to 90,000 distinct CDR3 sequences; under 15% were seen once. Germline CDR1 and CDR2: MNHEY and SVGEGT. The CDR3 has 15 amino acids. After removal of 2 bases from V and 10 bases from J, the junction contained 7 bases not matched to a gene. Worth noting for this clonotype: The antigen is undetermined.

V gene TRBV6-2 or TRBV6-3 combines with J gene TRBJ2-1; TRBD2 matches 11 bases. Sequencing used whole blood. The receptor's source is an adult who was a healthcare worker with PCR-confirmed SARS-CoV-2 infection or an uninfected control (not recorded which). The chain's CDR3 is CASSYLGLAGGEQFF. CDR3 bases: TGTGCCAGCAGTTACCTAGGACTAGCGGGTGGGGAGCAGTTCTTC.